These 4 T cell receptor beta chains were sequenced from one sample in a study of PD-1 blockade in classical Hodgkin lymphoma. The table came from immunoSEQ multiplex PCR; TCRdb's copy has only in-frame clones and leaves some out. The table includes under 40,000 clones, 81% detected once. Time point specified: cycle 4 day 1 (C4D1), after five to seven weeks of nivolumab. Each patient's relapse followed autologous stem cell transplantation, and brentuximab vedotin exposure varied. The sample was peripheral blood mononuclear cells (PBMCs), taken before the fourth cycle of nivolumab. The receptor source for this set is a human donor with classical Hodgkin lymphoma.

This sequence joins TRBV30 and TRBJ2-1, with TRBD2 identical over 10 bases. Germline V lookup: CDR1 GTSNPN, CDR2 SVGIG (reference sequence). The CDR3 covers 18 residues. V shed 6 bases, J shed 4 bases, and the junction held 18 bases outside the gene matches. The CDR3 nucleotides are TGTGCCTGCCTGCCTACGGGGGCCCGAGCGGGAGGGTACAATGAGCAGTTCTTC. The encoded protein is CACLPTGARAGGYNEQFF.

The chain employs TRBV4-1 and TRBJ1-5, with D hard to call. Trimming left V 3 bases short and J 4 bases short, with 7 bases between. Per germline, CDR1 MGHRA and CDR2 YSYEKL. The length of the CDR3 is 13 residues. The CDR3 here is CASSHGGNQPQHF. DNA of the CDR3: TGCGCCAGCAGCCACGGTGGAAATCAGCCCCAGCATTTT.

The chain links TRBV6-5 to TRBJ2-7; D not resolved. The CDR3 length is 12 residues. V was clipped by 5 bases and J by 4 bases, with 9 bases between them. The V gene's germline CDR1 is MNHEY and CDR2 SVGAGI. CDR3 residues: CASSQDGYEQYV. In nucleotides, the CDR3 is TGTGCCAGCAGTCAAGACGGGTACGAGCAGTACGTC.

The chain's CDR3 is CASSLGGFGLSGTEAFF. DNA for the CDR3: TGTGCCAGCAGCTTGGGGGGTTTTGGACTCTCGGGGACTGAAGCTTTCTTT. The chain has TRBV5-7 and TRBJ1-1; D is undetermined. TRBV5-7 is labeled an ORF, and its function is uncertain. The V and J ends lost 0 bases and 5 bases respectively, with 20 bases between them. This CDR3 is built from 17 residues.